This TCR beta chain stems from a study of T cell changes during pregnancy in multiple sclerosis. Germline CDR1 and CDR2: SGHDT and YYEEEE. The CDR3 is made up of 17 amino acids. V lost 2 bases and J 3 bases, leaving 15 bases between the germline ends. Profiled with immunoSEQ multiplex PCR; TCRdb holds only in-frame clones, not every one. The sample yields approximately 25,000 clones, about 89% seen once. The TCR originated in a female donor in good health, enrolled as a control in a pregnancy study. Specimen: CD8+ T cells from peripheral blood mononuclear cells, collected in the first trimester of pregnancy. The chain combines TRBV5-6 with TRBJ1-6, with D maybe TRBD1 (6 bases). The chain's CDR3 is CASSFGQKSFYNSPLHF. Written as DNA, the CDR3 is TGTGCCAGCAGCTTTGGACAGAAATCTTTCTATAATTCACCCCTCCACTTT.